Below are 5 T cell receptor beta chains sequenced from a single sample in a study of T cell responses to AZD1222 COVID-19 vaccine (dated by TCRdb to the early 2020s). Library method: the immunoSEQ multiplex PCR assay. The table was pulled from immuneACCESS by TCRdb, which kept in-frame rearrangements only. Such tables lose some clones; where checked, under half of the loss comes from unresolved V genes, and the rest has no known cause. The sample table shows about 50,000 clones, and approximately 88% are seen once. Roughly 15% of the sample is taken by the ten largest. Reading the label with the study, this specimen's time point is: baseline before first vaccination. This specimen consisted of peripheral blood, obtained on day 0 of AZD1222 vaccination. Receptor source: an adult in good health.

Only a few counts were recorded for this clone. This chain uses TRBV6-6 with TRBJ2-2, with TRBD1 identical over 7 bases. The CDR3 extends over 14 amino acids. V was pared by 9 bases and J by 7 bases, with 11 bases of the junction left unmatched. CDR1 and CDR2 (germline): MNHNY, SVGAGI (reference sequence). The CDR3: CASTPRGQGGELFF. CDR3 DNA: TGTGCCAGTACTCCGAGGGGGCAGGGCGGGGAGCTGTTTTTT.

The chain combines TRBV7-9 with TRBJ2-3; TRBD2 matches 10 bases. Per the germline V gene, CDR1 is SEHNR and CDR2 is FQNEAQ (reference sequence). This CDR3 spans 15 amino acids. The V gene end was trimmed by 2 bases and the J gene end by 4 bases; junction bases not matched to a gene: 3. The CDR3 protein is CASSLSSGRPDTQYF. The CDR3 DNA follows: TGTGCCAGCAGCTTAAGTAGCGGGAGGCCAGATACGCAGTATTTT.

V usage is TRBV6-2 or TRBV6-3 and J usage is TRBJ2-3, with TRBD2 matching 7 bases. The germline V gene encodes CDR1 MNHEY and CDR2 SVGEGT. J lost 2 bases, V lost 2 bases, and 4 bases had no gene match. This CDR3 has 15 amino acids. As DNA, the CDR3 is TGTGCCAGCAGTTACCCAGCGGGACCCACAGATACGCAGTATTTT. This translates into CASSYPAGPTDTQYF.

CDR3 coding DNA: TGTGCCAGTAGTATAGGTAAAGGCGGGGGCAAAAACATTCAGTACTTC. As protein: CASSIGKGGGKNIQYF. The V and J genes are TRBV19 and TRBJ2-4; 7 bases are a match to TRBD2. This CDR3 region has 16 residues. V dropped 1 base and J dropped 3; count of bases not matched to a gene: 6. Germline V gene data show CDR1 as LNHDA and CDR2 as SQIVND (reference sequence).

This clone was counted a single time. In DNA form, the CDR3 reads TGTGCCAGCAGCTTACGGGCTGGGAGGAATGCTTTCTTT. Translating it yields CASSLRAGRNAFF. V gene TRBV7-6 combines with J gene TRBJ1-1; unclear D gene. The germline V gene has CDR1 SGHVS and CDR2 FNYEAQ. Trimming shortened V by 2 bases and J by 11 bases, and 15 bases separated the two germline ends. The length of the CDR3 is 13 residues. The complete variable domain, with remaining parts taken from reference TRBV7-6 and TRBJ1-1, reads GAGVSQSPRYKVTKRGQDVALRCDPISGHVSLYWYRQALGQGPEFLTYFNYEAQQDKSGLPNDRFSAERPEGSISTLTIQRTEQRDSAMYRCASSLRAGRNAFFGQGTRLTVV.